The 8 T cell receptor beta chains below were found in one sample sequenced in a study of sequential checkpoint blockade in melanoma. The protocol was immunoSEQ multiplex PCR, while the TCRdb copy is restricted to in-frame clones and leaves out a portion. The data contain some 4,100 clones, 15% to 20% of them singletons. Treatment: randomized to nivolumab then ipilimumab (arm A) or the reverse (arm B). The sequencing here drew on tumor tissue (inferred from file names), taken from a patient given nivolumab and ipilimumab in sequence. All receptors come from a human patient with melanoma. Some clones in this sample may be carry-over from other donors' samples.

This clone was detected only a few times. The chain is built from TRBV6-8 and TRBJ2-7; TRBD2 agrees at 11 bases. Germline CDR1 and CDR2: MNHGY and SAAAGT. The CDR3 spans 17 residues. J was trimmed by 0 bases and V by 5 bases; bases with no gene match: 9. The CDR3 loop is CASSDGTSGSFSYEQYF. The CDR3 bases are TGTGCCAGCAGTGACGGGACTAGCGGCTCCTTCTCCTACGAGCAGTACTTC.

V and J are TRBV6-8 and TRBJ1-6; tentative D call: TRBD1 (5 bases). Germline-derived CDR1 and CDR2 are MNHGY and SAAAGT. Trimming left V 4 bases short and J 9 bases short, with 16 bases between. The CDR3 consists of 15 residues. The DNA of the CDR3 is TGTGCCAGCAGTTTGGAGGGGCTAAGAGGTTCACCCCTCCACTTT. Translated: CASSLEGLRGSPLHF.

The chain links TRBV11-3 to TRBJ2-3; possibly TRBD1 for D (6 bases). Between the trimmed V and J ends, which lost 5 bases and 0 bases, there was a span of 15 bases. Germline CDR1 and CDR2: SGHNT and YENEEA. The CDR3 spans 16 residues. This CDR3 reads CASSPGAPTSTDTQYF. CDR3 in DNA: TGTGCCAGCAGCCCAGGGGCGCCGACTAGCACAGATACGCAGTATTTT.

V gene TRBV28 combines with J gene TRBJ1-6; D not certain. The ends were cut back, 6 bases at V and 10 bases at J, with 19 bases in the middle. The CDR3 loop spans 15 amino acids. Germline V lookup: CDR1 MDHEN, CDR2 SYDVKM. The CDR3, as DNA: TGTGCCAGCAGCATTTCTAAGGCGGTGGGATCACCCCTCCACTTT. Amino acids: CASSISKAVGSPLHF.

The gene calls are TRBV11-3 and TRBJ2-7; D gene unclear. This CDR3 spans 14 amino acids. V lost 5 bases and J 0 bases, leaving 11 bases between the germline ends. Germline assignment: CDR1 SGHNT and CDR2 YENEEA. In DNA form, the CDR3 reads TGTGCCAGCAGCCTCGATAGGGCCTCCTACGAGCAGTACTTC. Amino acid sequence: CASSLDRASYEQYF.

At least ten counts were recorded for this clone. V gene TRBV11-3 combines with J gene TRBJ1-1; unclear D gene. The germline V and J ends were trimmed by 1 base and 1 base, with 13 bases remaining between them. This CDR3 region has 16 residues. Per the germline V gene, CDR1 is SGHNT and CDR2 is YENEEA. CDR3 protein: CASSLVSPKGNTEAFF. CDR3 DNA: TGTGCCAGCAGCTTAGTGTCCCCGAAGGGGAACACTGAAGCTTTCTTT.

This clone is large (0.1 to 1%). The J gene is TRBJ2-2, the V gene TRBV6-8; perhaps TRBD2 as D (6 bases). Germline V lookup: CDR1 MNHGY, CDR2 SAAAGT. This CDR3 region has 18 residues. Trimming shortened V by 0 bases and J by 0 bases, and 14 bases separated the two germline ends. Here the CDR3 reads CASSYSIGGSANTGELFF. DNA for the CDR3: TGTGCCAGCAGTTACTCGATTGGGGGGAGCGCGAACACCGGGGAGCTGTTTTTT.

CDR3 protein: CASSLLRGWETQYF. In DNA form, the CDR3 reads TGTGCCAGCAGTCTCCTCAGGGGGTGGGAGACCCAGTACTTC. The chain is built from TRBV28 and TRBJ2-5; 7 bases map to TRBD1. The CDR3 covers 14 residues. V was clipped by 5 bases and J by 5 bases; unmatched bases: 8. CDR1 and CDR2 (germline): MDHEN, SYDVKM.